The 25 T cell receptor beta chains listed next were all sequenced from one sample in a study of Graves' ophthalmopathy and Graves' hyperthyroidism. Amplified TCR beta CDR3 regions were obtained using RNA transcripts as template. First-round RT-PCR relied on HTBI primers, and a second-round multiplex PCR came next. TCRdb called the multiplex PCR reads again in MiXCR, with one record for every CDR3 protein. Among around 400,000 distinct CDR3 sequences, approximately 20% were seen once, and the ten largest hold approximately 1.4%. Material: peripheral blood. These receptors were obtained from a woman aged 18-35 years with Graves' ophthalmopathy.

This clonotype was seen repeatedly, ten times or more. The chain joins TRBV6-5 to TRBJ2-7; 7 bases map to TRBD1. Germline V gene data show CDR1 as MNHEY and CDR2 as SVGAGI. The CDR3 contains 14 residues. V trimming: 2 bases; J trimming: 5 bases; junction bases outside the gene matches: 6. Here the CDR3 reads CASSYRVGTDEQYF. CDR3 in DNA: TGTGCCAGCAGTTACCGGGTTGGGACAGACGAGCAGTACTTC.

This clonotype was counted at least ten times. The chain is built from TRBV6-5 and TRBJ1-5, with D maybe TRBD1 (6 bases). Germline CDR1 and CDR2: MNHEY and SVGAGI. This CDR3 has 22 amino acids. Deletions cut 2 bases from V and 5 bases from J, with 34 bases between. The CDR3 DNA reads as TGTGCCAGCAGTTACCCTCTCATACCTTCGATGGACAGTTCAACGCGGGATCAGCCCCAGCATTTT. Translated, it gives CASSYPLIPSMDSSTRDQPQHF.

This clonotype appeared many times. The gene calls are TRBV28 and TRBJ2-7; 10 nucleotides match TRBD1. V shed 10 bases and J 3 bases; nucleotides not matched to a gene: 6. The germline V gene has CDR1 MDHEN and CDR2 SYDVKM. The CDR3 extends over 13 amino acids. This chain's CDR3 is CATCGTGVYEQYF. The CDR3 DNA follows: TGTGCCACCTGCGGGACAGGGGTCTACGAGCAGTACTTC.

The chain links TRBV18 to TRBJ1-5; maybe TRBD1 (6 bases). The germline V gene has CDR1 KGHSH and CDR2 LQKENI. The CDR3 totals 16 residues. V lost 0 bases, J lost 0 bases, and 9 bases lay in between. The CDR3 DNA reads TGTGCCAGCTCACCACCCCAGGGGTATAGCAATCAGCCCCAGCATTTT. It specifies CASSPPQGYSNQPQHF.

This clonotype showed up many times. The chain recombines TRBV20-1 with TRBJ2-7, with TRBD2 matching over 10 bases. The V gene end was trimmed by 3 bases and the J gene end by 3 bases; junction bases not matched to a gene: 11. The CDR3 extends over 16 amino acids. Germline assignment: CDR1 DFQATT and CDR2 SNEGSKA (reference sequence). CDR3 protein: CSARAGTSDALYEQYF. Written as DNA, the CDR3 is TGCAGTGCTAGGGCCGGGACTAGCGATGCACTCTACGAGCAGTACTTC.

The gene calls are TRBV4-3 and TRBJ2-7; a possible D gene is TRBD2 (6 bases). The germline V gene encodes CDR1 LGHNA and CDR2 YSLEER. CDR3 length equals 14 residues. The germline V and J ends were trimmed by 1 base and 2 bases, with 9 bases remaining between them. The CDR3, as DNA: TGCGCCAGCAGCCAAGGTTGGGGGGCCTACGAGCAGTACTTC. Translation gives CASSQGWGAYEQYF.

This clonotype was counted at least ten times. The CDR3 nucleotides are TGTGCCATCAGTGGGGGACGGATCTACACCTACGAGCAGTACTTC. Protein sequence: CAISGGRIYTYEQYF. V gene TRBV10-3 combines with J gene TRBJ2-7, with D perhaps being TRBD1 or TRBD2 (5 bases each). This CDR3 comprises 15 residues. V shed 4 bases and J shed 2 bases, with 15 bases lying between them. Germline CDR1 ENHRY, CDR2 SYGVKD.

This clonotype was counted many times. The chain carries TRBV29-1 and TRBJ1-3, with D uncertain. The length of the CDR3 is 11 residues. V shed 5 bases and J shed 4 bases, with 6 bases lying between them. Germline CDR1 SQVTM, CDR2 ANQGSEA. Written as DNA, the CDR3 is TGCAGCGTTTCCACGGGAAACACCATATATTTT. This codes for CSVSTGNTIYF.

This clonotype was found many times. The chain couples TRBV6-2 or TRBV6-3 to TRBJ1-5, with D unresolved. Looked up from germline, CDR1 is MNHEY and CDR2 is SVGEGT. CDR3 size: 15 residues. With 7 bases removed from V and 3 bases from J, the gap between germline ends came to 16 bases. The CDR3, as DNA: TGTGCCAGCACGGCTAGGACCCATAACAATCAGCCCCAGCATTTT. Translation gives CASTARTHNNQPQHF.

The sample holds many counts of this clonotype. This chain connects TRBV6-1 to TRBJ1-5; 7 nucleotides align to TRBD1. CDR3 length equals 15 residues. V gave up 6 bases and J gave up 4 bases; unmatched junction bases: 9. The germline V gene encodes CDR1 MNHNS and CDR2 SASEGT. CDR3 region: CASSPGTVKNQPQHF. In DNA, the CDR3 is TGTGCCAGCAGCCCCGGGACAGTTAAGAATCAGCCCCAGCATTTT.

This clonotype was picked up many times. The rearrangement links TRBV24-1 to TRBJ1-5, with 7 bases identical to TRBD1. V lost 4 bases and J lost 5; bases outside the gene matches: 13. The CDR3 extends over 17 amino acids. Germline lookup yields CDR1 KGHDR and CDR2 SFDVKD. The CDR3 DNA follows: TGTGCCACCAGTGACTCCAAGGACAGGAGAGGCGATCAGCCCCAGCATTTT. It specifies CATSDSKDRRGDQPQHF.

This chain connects TRBV6-2 or TRBV6-3 to TRBJ2-5; TRBD2 matches at 8 bases. Germline trimming cut 5 bases from V and 0 bases from J; bases unmatched to any gene: 5. Germline CDR1 MNHEY, CDR2 SVGEGT. The CDR3 runs 15 residues. CDR3 protein: CASSPELADQETQYF. The CDR3 nucleotides are TGTGCCAGCAGTCCGGAACTAGCGGACCAAGAGACCCAGTACTTC.

This clonotype occurred many times. The rearrangement links TRBV7-2 to TRBJ1-2; weak D call: TRBD1 (5 bases). This CDR3 has 14 amino acids. Germline V gene sequence: CDR1 SGHTA, CDR2 FQGNSA. Trimming took off 1 base at V and 8 bases at J, with 14 bases between the two ends. The CDR3 sequence: CASSLGVAGLGYTF. The DNA for the CDR3 is TGTGCCAGCAGCTTAGGGGTCGCAGGGTTGGGCTACACCTTC.

The sample holds many counts of this clonotype. The V call is TRBV20-1, the J call TRBJ2-1, with D maybe TRBD2 (6 bases). The V gene lost 0 bases and the J gene lost 6 bases, with 15 bases spanning the gap. The length of the CDR3 is 15 residues. Germline values: CDR1 DFQATT, CDR2 SNEGSKA (reference sequence). CDR3 nucleotides: TGCAGTGCTAGAGATCTCGGGGGAGAGACCAATGAGCAGTTCTTC. Translated: CSARDLGGETNEQFF.

This clonotype was picked up many times. The chain links TRBV28 to TRBJ2-3, with 13 positions matching TRBD2. Germline trimming cut 8 bases from V and 5 bases from J; bases unmatched to any gene: 7. Germline CDR1 MDHEN, CDR2 SYDVKM. The CDR3 sequence is 15 residues long. The CDR3 nucleotides read TGTGCCAGCGGGAGGACTAGCGGGAGTGTAGATACGCAGTATTTT. Translated, it gives CASGRTSGSVDTQYF.

In this sample, this clonotype turned up many times. V gene TRBV6-5 combines with J gene TRBJ1-1; D not resolved. This CDR3 spans 13 amino acids. Germline V gene lookup returns CDR1 MNHEY and CDR2 SVGAGI. V lost 1 base and J 2 bases, leaving 5 bases between the germline ends. The CDR3: CASSYLPNTEAFF. Written as DNA, the CDR3 is TGTGCCAGCAGTTACTTACCTAACACTGAAGCTTTCTTT.

This clonotype was seen repeatedly, ten times or more. This chain links TRBV4-3 with TRBJ1-5; 9 bases align to TRBD1. V trimming: 3 bases; J trimming: 4 bases; junction bases outside the gene matches: 7. Germline V gene sequence: CDR1 LGHNA, CDR2 YSLEER. CDR3 size: 16 residues. In DNA, the CDR3 is TGCGCCAGCAGCCAGGCTACAGGGGGCCAGAATCAGCCCCAGCATTTT. Protein sequence: CASSQATGGQNQPQHF.

V and J are TRBV12-3 or TRBV12-4 and TRBJ1-1; no clear D gene. The CDR3 sequence is 13 residues long. The germline V and J ends were trimmed by 7 bases and 1 base, with 10 bases remaining between them. CDR3 DNA sequence: TGTGCCAGCACCTCCATGGAGAACACTGAAGCTTTCTTT. It yields the protein CASTSMENTEAFF.

V is TRBV6-5 and J is TRBJ2-7, with a weak D call TRBD1 (6 bases). From germline, CDR1 is MNHEY and CDR2 SVGAGI. Trimming left V 4 bases short and J 3 bases short, with 19 bases between. The CDR3 totals 16 residues. The CDR3 coding sequence is TGTGCCAGCAGTTTCACCGCAGGACAGATCTTCTACGAGCAGTACTTC. This translates into CASSFTAGQIFYEQYF.

This clonotype was seen ten or more times. The DNA for the CDR3 is TGTGCCAGCAGTTCAGTCCTAGCGGAGGCCTACGAGCAGTACTTC. Residues: CASSSVLAEAYEQYF. This chain uses TRBV28 with TRBJ2-7, with 7 positions matching TRBD2. The V and J ends lost 4 bases and 2 bases, in that order; junction bases with no gene match: 8. Germline CDR1 is MDHEN and CDR2 is SYDVKM. The CDR3 contains 15 residues.

In this sample, this clonotype turned up many times. This sequence joins TRBV12-3 or TRBV12-4 and TRBJ2-2, with D uncertain. The CDR3 has 13 amino acids. Trimming shortened V by 8 bases and J by 9 bases, and 16 bases separated the two germline ends. The CDR3 sequence is CASLRLAHRELFF. CDR3 bases: TGTGCCAGCCTCCGGCTGGCCCACCGGGAGCTGTTTTTT.

This clonotype was found a few times. The V and J genes are TRBV4-1 and TRBJ1-3; weak D call: TRBD1 (5 bases). Trimming cost V 0 bases and J 2 bases, with 14 bases left between them. CDR1 and CDR2 from the germline V gene are MGHRA and YSYEKL. The CDR3 totals 17 residues. The CDR3 coding sequence is TGCGCCAGCAGCCAAGAGGCCCGGGGGGGGGCTGGAAACACCATATATTTT. Encoded protein: CASSQEARGGAGNTIYF.

There are many counts of this clonotype. The chain's CDR3 is CASSQEDSRLHF. CDR3 sequence (DNA): TGTGCCAGCAGCCAAGAAGACAGTAGACTCCACTTT. This chain uses TRBV14 with TRBJ1-6, with D possibly matching TRBD1 (5 bases). This CDR3 has 12 amino acids. V was clipped by 0 bases and J by 16 bases, with 10 bases between them. Germline-derived CDR1 and CDR2 are SGHDN and FVKESK.

This clonotype occurred many times. This chain links TRBV6-5 with TRBJ1-5; a possible D gene is TRBD1 (5 bases). The CDR3 has 14 residues. Germline values: CDR1 MNHEY, CDR2 SVGAGI. V dropped 3 bases and J dropped 3 bases, with 9 bases sitting between them. The CDR3 nucleotides are TGTGCCAGCAGTTATTCAGGGCACAATCAGCCCCAGCATTTT. It is translated as CASSYSGHNQPQHF.

This clonotype was seen only a few times. The chain carries TRBV12-3 or TRBV12-4 and TRBJ1-3; D uncertain. CDR3 length equals 13 residues. Trimming left V 7 bases short and J 2 bases short, with 9 bases between. CDR3 region: CASTRSPGNTIYF. The CDR3 nucleotides are TGTGCCAGCACCCGGAGTCCTGGAAACACCATATATTTT.